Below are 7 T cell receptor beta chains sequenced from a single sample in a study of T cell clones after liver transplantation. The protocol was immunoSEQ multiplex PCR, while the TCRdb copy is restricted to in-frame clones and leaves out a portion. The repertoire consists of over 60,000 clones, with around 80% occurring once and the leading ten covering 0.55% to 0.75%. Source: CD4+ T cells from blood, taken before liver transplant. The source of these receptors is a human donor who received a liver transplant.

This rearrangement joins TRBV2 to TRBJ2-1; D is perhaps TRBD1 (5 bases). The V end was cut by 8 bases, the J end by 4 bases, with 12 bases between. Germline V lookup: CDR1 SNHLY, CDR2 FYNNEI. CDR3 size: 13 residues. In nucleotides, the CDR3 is TGTGCCAGCGGTGCCAGACAGTACAATGAGCAGTTCTTC. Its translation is CASGARQYNEQFF.

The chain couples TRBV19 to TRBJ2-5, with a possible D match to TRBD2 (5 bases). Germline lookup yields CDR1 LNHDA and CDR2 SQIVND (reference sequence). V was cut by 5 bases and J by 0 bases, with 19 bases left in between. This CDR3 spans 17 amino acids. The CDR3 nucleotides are TGTGCCAGTAGTGACCCCCTGAGGGCAAGGTACCAAGAGACCCAGTACTTC. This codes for CASSDPLRARYQETQYF.

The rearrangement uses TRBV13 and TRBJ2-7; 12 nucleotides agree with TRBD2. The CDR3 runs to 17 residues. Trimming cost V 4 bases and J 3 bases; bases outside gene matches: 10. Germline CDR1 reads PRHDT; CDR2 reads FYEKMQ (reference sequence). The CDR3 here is CASSSPPLAGGRYEQYF. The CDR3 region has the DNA TGTGCCAGCAGCTCCCCCCCCCTAGCGGGAGGGCGCTACGAGCAGTACTTC.

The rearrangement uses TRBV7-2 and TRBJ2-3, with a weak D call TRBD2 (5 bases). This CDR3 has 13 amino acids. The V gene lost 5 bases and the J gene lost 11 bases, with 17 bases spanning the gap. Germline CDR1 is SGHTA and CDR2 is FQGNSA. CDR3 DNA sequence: TGTGCCAGCAGCCAACGAGAACGGGAAGGGCAGTATTTT. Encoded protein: CASSQREREGQYF.

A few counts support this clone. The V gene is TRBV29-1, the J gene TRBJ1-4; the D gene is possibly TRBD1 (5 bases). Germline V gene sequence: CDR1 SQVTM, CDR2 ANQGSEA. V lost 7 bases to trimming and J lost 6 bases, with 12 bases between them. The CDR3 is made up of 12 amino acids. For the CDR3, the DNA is TGCAGCGCCGTCGGGGGTTATGAAAAACTGTTTTTT. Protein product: CSAVGGYEKLFF.

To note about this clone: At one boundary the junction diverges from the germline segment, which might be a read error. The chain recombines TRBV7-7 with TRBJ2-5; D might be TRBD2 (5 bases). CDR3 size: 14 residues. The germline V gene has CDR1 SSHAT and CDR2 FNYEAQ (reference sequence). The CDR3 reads CASSFTGTGETQYF. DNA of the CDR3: TGTGCTAGCAGCTTCACGGGAACCGGAGAGACCCAGTACTTC.

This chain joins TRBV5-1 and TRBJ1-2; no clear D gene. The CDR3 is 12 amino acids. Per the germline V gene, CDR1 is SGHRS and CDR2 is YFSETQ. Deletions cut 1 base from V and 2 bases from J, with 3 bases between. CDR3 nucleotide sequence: TGCGCCAGCAGCTTGCAAAACTATGGCTACACCTTC. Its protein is CASSLQNYGYTF.